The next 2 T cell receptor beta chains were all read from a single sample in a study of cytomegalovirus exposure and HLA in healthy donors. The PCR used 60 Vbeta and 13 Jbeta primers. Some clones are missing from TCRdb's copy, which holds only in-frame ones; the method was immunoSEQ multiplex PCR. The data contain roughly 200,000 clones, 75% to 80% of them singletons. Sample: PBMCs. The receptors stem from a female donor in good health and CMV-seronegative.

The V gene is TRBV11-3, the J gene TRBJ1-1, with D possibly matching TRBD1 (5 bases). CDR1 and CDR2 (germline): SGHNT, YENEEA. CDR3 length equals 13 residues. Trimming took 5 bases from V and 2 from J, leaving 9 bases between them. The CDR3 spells CASSHDSNTEAFF. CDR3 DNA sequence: TGTGCCAGCAGCCACGACAGCAACACTGAAGCTTTCTTT.

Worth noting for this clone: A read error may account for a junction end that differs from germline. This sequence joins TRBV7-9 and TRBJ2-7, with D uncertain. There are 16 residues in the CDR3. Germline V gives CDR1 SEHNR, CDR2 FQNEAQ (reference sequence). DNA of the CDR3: TGTTCCAGCAGCGCACACTGGGCCAGATTTACCTACGAGCAGTACTTC. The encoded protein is CSSSAHWARFTYEQYF.